Detailed here is one T cell receptor (beta chain). No antigen is known for it. Some clones are missing from TCRdb's copy, which holds only in-frame ones; the method was immunoSEQ multiplex PCR. The repertoire includes approximately 87,000 clones, roughly 88% of them detected once, and roughly 4.5% sits in the top ten. These data belong to a study of OX40 agonist ivuxolimab in advanced cancers. Overall study context: Patients achieving partial responses numbered three: one hepatocellular carcinoma case and two cutaneous melanoma cases.

This CDR3 comprises 15 residues. From germline, CDR1 is SGHKS and CDR2 YYEKEE (reference sequence). J lost 3 bases, V lost 2 bases, and 8 bases had no gene match. Patients were ineligible given autoimmune disease history or systemic immunosuppression. Points from the study as a whole: Relative to CD4+ cells, CD8+ T cells on average had more expanded clones.

The chain employs TRBV5-5 and TRBJ2-7, with 7 positions matching TRBD2. This specimen consisted of CD4+ or CD8+ T cells sorted from blood, obtained in a trial of the OX40 agonist ivuxolimab. This receptor was taken from an adult with an advanced solid tumor such as melanoma, head and neck, liver or kidney cancer. Here the CDR3 DNA reads TGTGCCAGCAGCTTTGGGGCTAGCGGCAACTACGAGCAGTACTTC. Translated: CASSFGASGNYEQYF. Full variable domain (rest looked up from reference TRBV5-5 and TRBJ2-7): DAGVTQSPTHLIKTRGQQVTLRCSPISGHKSVSWYQQVLGQGPQFIFQYYEKEERGRGNFPDRFSARQFPNYSSELNVNALLLGDSALYLCASSFGASGNYEQYFGPGTRLTVT.